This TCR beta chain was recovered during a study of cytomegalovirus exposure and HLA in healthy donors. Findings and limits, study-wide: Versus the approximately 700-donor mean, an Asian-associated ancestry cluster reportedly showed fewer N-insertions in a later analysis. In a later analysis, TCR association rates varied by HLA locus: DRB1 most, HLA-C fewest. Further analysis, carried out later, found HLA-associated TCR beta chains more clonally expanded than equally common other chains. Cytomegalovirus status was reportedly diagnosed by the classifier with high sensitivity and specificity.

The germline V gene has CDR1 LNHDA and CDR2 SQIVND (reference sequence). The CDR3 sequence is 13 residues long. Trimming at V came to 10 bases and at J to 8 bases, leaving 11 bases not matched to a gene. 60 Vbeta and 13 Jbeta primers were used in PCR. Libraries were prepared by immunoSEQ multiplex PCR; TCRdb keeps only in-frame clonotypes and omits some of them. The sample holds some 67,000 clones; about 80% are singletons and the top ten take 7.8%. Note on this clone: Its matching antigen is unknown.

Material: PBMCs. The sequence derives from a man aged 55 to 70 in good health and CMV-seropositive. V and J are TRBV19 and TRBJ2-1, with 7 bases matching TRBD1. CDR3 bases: TGTGCCACCCTAGGACAGGTGGGGCATGAGCAGTTCTTC. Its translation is CATLGQVGHEQFF.